The source of this TCR beta chain is a study of molecular identifiers for immune sequencing clone quantification. This clonotype was counted ten times or more. TCRdb re-called the PCR reads through MiXCR, storing one row per CDR3 protein. Among some 650,000 distinct CDR3 sequences listed, about 20% were seen once. Naive CD8 T cells were sorted, and the gate applied was CD8+CD4-CCR7+CD45RA+. CDR3 length: 15 amino acids. Trimming removed 2 bases at V and 0 bases at J, with 10 bases between. In germline, CDR1 is LGHNA, CDR2 YSLEER. The chain recombines TRBV4-3 with TRBJ1-1; tentatively, D is TRBD1 (6 bases). The sequence derives from a human donor in good health. Some libraries in this study had Jurkat cell RNA spiked in. The sample consisted of naive CD8+ T cells from blood, with Jurkat cell RNA spiked in. Stated subset: FACS-sorted CD8+CD4-CCR7+CD45RA+ naive T cells. The CDR3 bases are TGCGCCAGCAGCCAAAGACAGGTGATGAACACTGAAGCTTTCTTT. Its protein is CASSQRQVMNTEAFF.